This is a list of T cell receptor beta chains from one sample in a study of shared clonotypes between healthy human individuals. The table came from immunoSEQ multiplex PCR; TCRdb's copy has only in-frame clones and leaves some out. The data show just over 2,000,000 clones, 85% to 95% seen once. Input material: naive CD8+ T cells sorted from blood. The receptors were gathered from a man between 18 and 35 years old in good health. The CDR3 runs from the conserved cysteine through the conserved F or W. A D gene is named only where the DNA matches it firmly. Clone size appears in some rows only: once, few, many, or a class for an expanded clone.

cdr3_length	j_call	clone_size	v_call	d_call	cdr3_nt	cdr3_aa
14	TRBJ2-1	NA	TRBV27	NA	TGTGCCAGCTGTCTCAGGGCGGTGACCAATGAGCAGTTCTTC	CASCLRAVTNEQFF
14	TRBJ2-7	NA	TRBV9	TRBD1	TGTGCCAGCAGCTTCCGGGACAGTACCTACGAGCAGTACTTC	CASSFRDSTYEQYF
13	TRBJ1-2	NA	TRBV13	NA	TGTGCCAGCAGAACAGGGAGACTCTATGGCTACACCTTC	CASRTGRLYGYTF
12	TRBJ2-7	NA	TRBV15	TRBD1	TGTGCCACGGGGACAGGGATGAAGGAGCAGTACTTC	CATGTGMKEQYF
14	TRBJ2-7	NA	TRBV5-4	NA	TGTGCCAGCAGCCCCCGGGACAACTCCTACGAGCAGTACTTC	CASSPRDNSYEQYF
17	TRBJ2-2	NA	TRBV27	TRBD2	TGTGCCAGCAGTTTATCCCCTCGACTAGCGCAGAACTGGGAGCTGTTTTTT	CASSLSPRLAQNWELFF
14	TRBJ1-2	once	TRBV5-6	NA	TGTGCCAGCAGCCCCGAAGGGGGGATTCGTGGCTACACCTTC	CASSPEGGIRGYTF
17	TRBJ2-1	NA	TRBV29-1	TRBD2	TGCAGCGTCACCGGGACTAGCGGCTATAGCTCCTACAATGAGCAGTTCTTC	CSVTGTSGYSSYNEQFF
16	TRBJ2-3	NA	TRBV5-4	TRBD2	TGTGCCAGCAGCTCTTCACTAGCGGGAGTGATGGATACGCAGTATTTT	CASSSSLAGVMDTQYF
15	TRBJ1-5	NA	TRBV7-9	TRBD1	TGTGCCAGCAGCTTAGCGACAGGGCCCGCCCAGCCCCAGCATTTT	CASSLATGPAQPQHF
15	TRBJ2-5	NA	TRBV5-1	TRBD2	TGCGCCAGCAGCCCCGGACTAGCGGGAGGAGAGACCCAGTACTTC	CASSPGLAGGETQYF
15	TRBJ2-5	NA	TRBV4-1	TRBD2	TGCGCCAGCAGCCAAGATCCGGCTAGCGGGGAGACCCAGTACTTC	CASSQDPASGETQYF
18	TRBJ2-3	NA	TRBV13	TRBD2	TGTGCCAGCAGTTCCGGGACTAGCGGGGTCTATAGCACAGATACGCAGTATTTT	CASSSGTSGVYSTDTQYF
15	TRBJ1-2	NA	TRBV4-3	NA	TGCGCCAGCAGCCAAGGTTTAGGAGGATCCTATGGCTACACCTTC	CASSQGLGGSYGYTF
15	TRBJ1-5	once	TRBV11-2	NA	TGTGCCAGCAGCTTAGATCTGGGGGGCGGGCAGCCCCAGCATTTT	CASSLDLGGGQPQHF
13	TRBJ1-2	once	TRBV9	NA	TGTGCCAGCAGCGACGACCCCGGTTATGGCTACACCTTC	CASSDDPGYGYTF
15	TRBJ2-6	NA	TRBV6-5	NA	TGTGCCAGCAGTTACGAGTTCTCTGGGGCCAACGTCCTGACTTTC	CASSYEFSGANVLTF
11	TRBJ1-1	NA	TRBV27	NA	TGTACCAGCAGCCCCAAATTTGAAGCTTTCTTT	CTSSPKFEAFF
14	TRBJ2-5	NA	TRBV11-2	NA	TGTGCCAGCAGCTTAGTCCGGAACCCGGAGACCCAGTACTTC	CASSLVRNPETQYF
13	TRBJ2-5	NA	TRBV7-6	NA	TGTGCCAGCAGCTTAGGGATCCAAGAGACCCAGTACTTC	CASSLGIQETQYF
11	TRBJ2-7	few	TRBV14	NA	TGTGCCAGCAGCCAAGGATACGAGCAGTACTTC	CASSQGYEQYF
15	TRBJ2-7	NA	TRBV2	NA	TGTGCCAGCAGAGCTCCGGCCCTGAGCTCCTACGAGCAGTACTTC	CASRAPALSSYEQYF
15	TRBJ2-3	NA	TRBV2	TRBD2	TGTGCCAGCAGTGAACCGGGGGGAGGCACATATACGCAGTATTTT	CASSEPGGGTYTQYF
19	TRBJ1-2	NA	TRBV4-3	NA	TGCGCCAGCAGCCAAGATTCCGCAGGGACCTCACCGATAGACTATGGCTACACCTTC	CASSQDSAGTSPIDYGYTF
14	TRBJ2-7	NA	TRBV5-6	NA	TGTGCCAGCAGCTCCGCCGGTTTCGTCTACGAGCAGTACTTC	CASSSAGFVYEQYF
14	TRBJ2-7	NA	TRBV27	NA	TGTGCCAGCAGTCCGTGGGCAGCATCCTACGAGCAGTACTTC	CASSPWAASYEQYF
14	TRBJ2-1	NA	TRBV27	NA	TGTGCCAGCAGTTTCATGGGGCCCCACAATGAGCAGTTCTTC	CASSFMGPHNEQFF
14	TRBJ2-5	NA	TRBV7-9	NA	TGTGCCAGCAGCTGGTCCGGAATGGGGGAGACCCAGTACTTC	CASSWSGMGETQYF
13	TRBJ2-2	NA	TRBV5-4	NA	TGTGCCAGCAGCTTGAAAGTTGCCGGGGAGCTGTTTTTT	CASSLKVAGELFF
13	TRBJ2-4	NA	TRBV25-1	NA	TGTGCCACCCCACAGGTAACCAAAAACATTCAGTACTTC	CATPQVTKNIQYF
14	TRBJ2-7	NA	TRBV5-6	NA	TGTGCCAGCAGCCCCGCCCCGGGAAGCTACGAGCAGTACTTC	CASSPAPGSYEQYF
14	TRBJ1-6	NA	TRBV6-5	NA	TGTGCCAGCAGTTATAGGGCAGTCCCCTCACCCCTCCACTTT	CASSYRAVPSPLHF
14	TRBJ2-7	NA	TRBV11-2	TRBD1	TGTGCCAGCAGCTTGGACAGGCTTTCCTACGAGCAGTACTTC	CASSLDRLSYEQYF
18	TRBJ2-7	NA	TRBV7-2	TRBD2	TGTGCCAGCAGCCCCCGAAGAAGTAGCGGGAGGACAGCCTACGAGCAGTACTTC	CASSPRRSSGRTAYEQYF
10	TRBJ2-3	NA	TRBV5-8	NA	TGTGCCAGCACCGCAGATACGCAGTATTTT	CASTADTQYF
15	TRBJ2-1	NA	TRBV30	TRBD1	TGTGCCTGGAGTGTTGGGACAGGGACCCTCAATGAGCAGTTCTTC	CAWSVGTGTLNEQFF
16	TRBJ2-3	NA	TRBV5-4	TRBD2	TGTGCCAGCAGCCGACCCACTAGCGACCTCACAGATACGCAGTATTTT	CASSRPTSDLTDTQYF
14	TRBJ2-1	NA	TRBV9	NA	TGTGCCAGCAGCGACCAGGGGGGTAGTCATGAGCAGTTCTTC	CASSDQGGSHEQFF
18	TRBJ2-5	NA	TRBV4-3	NA	TGCGCCAGCAGCCAAGAGGCGGAGTGGGTCAGCGGGTTGGGGACCCAGTACTTC	CASSQEAEWVSGLGTQYF
17	TRBJ1-5	NA	TRBV19	NA	TGTGCCAGTAGTATCGTGGGAGTCCAGGGAGGCAATCAGCCCCAGCATTTT	CASSIVGVQGGNQPQHF
14	TRBJ2-7	NA	TRBV6-5	TRBD1	TGTGCCAGCAGTTCCCGGGACAGGGAGTACGAGCAGTACTTC	CASSSRDREYEQYF
15	TRBJ2-5	NA	TRBV9	NA	TGTGCCAGCAGTGGAGACAATCAGGGTCGGGAGACCCAGTACTTC	CASSGDNQGRETQYF
12	TRBJ2-7	NA	TRBV7-2	NA	TGTGCCAGCAGCCCGGGTTACTACGAGCAGTACTTC	CASSPGYYEQYF
12	TRBJ2-3	NA	TRBV7-9	NA	TGTGCCAGTACCGGGGAAACAAATACGCAGTATTTT	CASTGETNTQYF
15	TRBJ2-5	NA	TRBV27	NA	TGTGCCAGCAGTCCTTTACTGGGTCTACAAGAGACCCAGTACTTC	CASSPLLGLQETQYF
14	TRBJ2-3	NA	TRBV5-1	NA	TGCGCCAGCAGCTTCTTTAGTAGTACAGATACGCAGTATTTT	CASSFFSSTDTQYF
13	TRBJ2-1	once	TRBV5-1	NA	TGCGCCAGCAGCTTGGCCATAGGGCTCGAACAGTTCTTC	CASSLAIGLEQFF
14	TRBJ1-1	NA	TRBV19	NA	TGTGCCAGTAGTATAACCCGGGGGTACACTGAAGCTTTCTTT	CASSITRGYTEAFF
15	TRBJ1-4	NA	TRBV7-9	TRBD1	TGTGCCAGCAGCTTACCCGGGACAGAGAATGAAAAACTGTTTTTT	CASSLPGTENEKLFF
15	TRBJ1-2	NA	TRBV27	NA	NA	CASSFNPLLEKGYTF
17	TRBJ2-2	NA	TRBV4-1	NA	TGCGCCAGCAGCACACCGGGGGTTAGCGAAAACACCGGGGAGCTGTTTTTT	CASSTPGVSENTGELFF
13	TRBJ1-1	NA	TRBV13	NA	TGTGCCAGCAGCTTAGGGACAACCACTGAAGCTTTCTTT	CASSLGTTTEAFF
15	TRBJ2-7	NA	TRBV4-1	NA	TGCGCCAGCAGCCCCTCCCTGGGCAGGGGCTACGAGCAGTACTTC	CASSPSLGRGYEQYF
18	TRBJ2-1	NA	TRBV7-8	TRBD2	TGTGCCAGCAGCGCCTCTCTAGCGGGGGGCGAAGACTACAATGAGCAGTTCTTC	CASSASLAGGEDYNEQFF
15	TRBJ1-5	NA	TRBV30	NA	TGTGACTGGAGTGGAGAGAAATACGTTAGTCAGCCCCAGCATTTT	CDWSGEKYVSQPQHF
10	TRBJ2-2	NA	TRBV30	NA	TGTGCCTGGAGAGGCGGGGAGCTGTTTTTT	CAWRGGELFF
14	TRBJ2-5	NA	TRBV4-3	TRBD2	TGCGCCAGCAGCCAAGTGCTAGCGGGAGAGACCCAGTACTTC	CASSQVLAGETQYF
18	TRBJ2-7	once	TRBV7-9	TRBD1	TGTGCCAGCAGCTCCCAGGGGGGCGGGGACAGGGCATTCTACGAGCAGTACTTC	CASSSQGGGDRAFYEQYF
14	TRBJ2-7	NA	TRBV5-6	TRBD1	TGTGCCAGCACCTGGGGGACAGGGGGCTACGAGCAGTACTTC	CASTWGTGGYEQYF